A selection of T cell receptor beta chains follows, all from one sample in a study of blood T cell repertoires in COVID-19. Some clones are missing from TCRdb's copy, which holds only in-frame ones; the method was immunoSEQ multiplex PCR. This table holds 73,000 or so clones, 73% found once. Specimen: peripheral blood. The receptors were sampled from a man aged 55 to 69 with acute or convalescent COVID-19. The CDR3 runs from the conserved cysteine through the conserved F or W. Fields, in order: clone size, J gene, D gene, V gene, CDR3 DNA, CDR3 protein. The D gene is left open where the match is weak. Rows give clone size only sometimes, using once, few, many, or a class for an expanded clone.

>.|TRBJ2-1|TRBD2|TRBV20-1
TGCAGTGCTAGTGGGGGGACTAGTATTTACAATGAGCAGTTCTTC
CSASGGTSIYNEQFF
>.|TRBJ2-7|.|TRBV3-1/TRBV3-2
TGTGCCAGCAGCCAAGTCGGGGGAGGCGAGCAGTACTTC
CASSQVGGGEQYF
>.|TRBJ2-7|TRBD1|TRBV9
TGTGCCAGCAGCAGGACAGGTCCGGAGGAGCAGTACTTC
CASSRTGPEEQYF
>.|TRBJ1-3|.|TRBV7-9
TGTGCCAGCAGCTTGGTCATAGGAGCAGCTGGAAACACCATATATTTT
CASSLVIGAAGNTIYF
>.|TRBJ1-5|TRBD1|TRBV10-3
TGTGCCATCAGAGACAGGGACAATCAGCCCCAGCATTTT
CAIRDRDNQPQHF
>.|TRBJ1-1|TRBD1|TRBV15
TGTGCCACCAGCAGGACAGGGGGCGTTCGAACTGAAGCTTTCTTT
CATSRTGGVRTEAFF
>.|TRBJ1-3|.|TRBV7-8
TGTGCCAGCAGCTTAGACGTCCACCGGAGCTCTGGAAACACCATATATTTT
CASSLDVHRSSGNTIYF
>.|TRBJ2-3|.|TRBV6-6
TGTGCCAGCTCTCGGGAAGGGCTTTGGGTTACAGATACGCAGTATTTT
CASSREGLWVTDTQYF
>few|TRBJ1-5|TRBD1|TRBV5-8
TGTGCCAGCAGCCGACAGGGGGCTAGTCAGCCCCAGCATTTT
CASSRQGASQPQHF
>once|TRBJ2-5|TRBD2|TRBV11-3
TGTGCCAGCAGCTTAGATCGAGCTAGCGGGGGGGGACACCAAGAGACCCAGTACTTC
CASSLDRASGGGHQETQYF
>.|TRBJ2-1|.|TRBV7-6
TGTGCCAGCAGCCACCCCAGACTTCTAAGCTCCTACAATGAGCAGTTCTTC
CASSHPRLLSSYNEQFF
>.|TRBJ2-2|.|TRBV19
TGTGCCAGTAGTATACCCGGGTTGGACACCGGGGAGCTGTTTTTT
CASSIPGLDTGELFF
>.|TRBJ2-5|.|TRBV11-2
TGTGCCAGCAGCTTAGTAGGGCAGGGAACGGAGACCCAGTACTTC
CASSLVGQGTETQYF
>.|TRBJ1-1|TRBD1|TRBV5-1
TGCGCCAGCAGCGTGACAGGGTTGAACACTGAAGCTTTCTTT
CASSVTGLNTEAFF
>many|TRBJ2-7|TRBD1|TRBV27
TGTGCCAGCAGTTCCGGGACAGGGGGCGAGCAGTACTTC
CASSSGTGGEQYF
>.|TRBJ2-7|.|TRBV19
TGTGCCAGTAGTAGACCCTCCTCGAAACAGGGTTATCAGAACGAGCAGTACTTC
CASSRPSSKQGYQNEQYF
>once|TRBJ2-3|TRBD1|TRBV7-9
TGTGCCAGCAGCTTAGGGGGACAGGGGTCGCAGTATTTT
CASSLGGQGSQYF